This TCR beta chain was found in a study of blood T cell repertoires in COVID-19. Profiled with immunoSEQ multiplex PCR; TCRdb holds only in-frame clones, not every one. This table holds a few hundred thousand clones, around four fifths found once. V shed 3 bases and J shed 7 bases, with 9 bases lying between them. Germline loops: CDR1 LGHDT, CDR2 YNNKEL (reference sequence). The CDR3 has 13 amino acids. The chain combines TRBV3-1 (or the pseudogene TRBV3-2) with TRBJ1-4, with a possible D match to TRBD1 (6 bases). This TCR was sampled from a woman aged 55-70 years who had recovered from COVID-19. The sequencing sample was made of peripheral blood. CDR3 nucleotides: TGTGCCAGCAGCCATAGGGGGAGTGAAAAACTGTTTTTT. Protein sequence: CASSHRGSEKLFF.